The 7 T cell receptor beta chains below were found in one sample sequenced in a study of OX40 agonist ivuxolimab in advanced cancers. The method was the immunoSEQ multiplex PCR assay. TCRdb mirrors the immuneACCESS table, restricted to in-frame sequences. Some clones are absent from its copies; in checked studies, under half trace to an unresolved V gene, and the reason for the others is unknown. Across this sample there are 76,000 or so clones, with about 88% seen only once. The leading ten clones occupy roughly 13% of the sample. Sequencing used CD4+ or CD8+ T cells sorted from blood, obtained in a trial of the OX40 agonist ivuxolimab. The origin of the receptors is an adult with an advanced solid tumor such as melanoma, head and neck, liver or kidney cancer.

CDR3 sequence (DNA): TGTGCCAGTAATTTATTGGAAGGGTCCTATGGCTACACCTTC. Its protein product is CASNLLEGSYGYTF. The chain combines TRBV19 with TRBJ1-2; D unclear. This CDR3 comprises 14 residues. The ends were cut back, 7 bases at V and 4 bases at J, with 16 bases in the middle. CDR1 and CDR2 from the germline V gene are LNHDA and SQIVND (reference sequence).

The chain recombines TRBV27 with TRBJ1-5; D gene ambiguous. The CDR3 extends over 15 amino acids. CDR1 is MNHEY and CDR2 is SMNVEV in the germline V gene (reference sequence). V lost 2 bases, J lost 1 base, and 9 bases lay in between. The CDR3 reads CASSLTGGSNQPQHF. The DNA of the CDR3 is TGTGCCAGCAGTTTAACCGGAGGAAGCAATCAGCCCCAGCATTTT.

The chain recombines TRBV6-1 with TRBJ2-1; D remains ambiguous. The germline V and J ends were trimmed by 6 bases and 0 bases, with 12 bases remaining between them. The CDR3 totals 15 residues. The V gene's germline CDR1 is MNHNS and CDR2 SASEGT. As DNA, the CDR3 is TGTGCCAGCAGACCAAATCTCAACTCCTACAATGAGCAGTTCTTC. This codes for CASRPNLNSYNEQFF.

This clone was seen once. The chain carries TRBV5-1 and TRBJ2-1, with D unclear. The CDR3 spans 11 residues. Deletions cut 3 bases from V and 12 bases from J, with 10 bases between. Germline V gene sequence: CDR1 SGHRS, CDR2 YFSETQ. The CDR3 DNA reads TGCGCCAGCAGCTCATCTCGAGGGCAGTTCTTC. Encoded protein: CASSSSRGQFF.

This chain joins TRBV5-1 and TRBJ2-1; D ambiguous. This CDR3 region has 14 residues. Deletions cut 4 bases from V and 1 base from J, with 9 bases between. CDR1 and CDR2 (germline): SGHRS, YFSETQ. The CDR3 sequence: CASSPPSSYNEQFF. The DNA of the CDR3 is TGCGCCAGCAGCCCCCCGAGTTCCTACAATGAGCAGTTCTTC.

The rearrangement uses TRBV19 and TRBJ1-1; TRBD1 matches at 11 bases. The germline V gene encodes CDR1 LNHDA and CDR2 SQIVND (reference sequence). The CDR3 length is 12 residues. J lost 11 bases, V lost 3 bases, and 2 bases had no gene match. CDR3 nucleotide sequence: TGTGCCAGTAGTATGGGACAGGGGGAGGCTTTCTTT. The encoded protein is CASSMGQGEAFF.

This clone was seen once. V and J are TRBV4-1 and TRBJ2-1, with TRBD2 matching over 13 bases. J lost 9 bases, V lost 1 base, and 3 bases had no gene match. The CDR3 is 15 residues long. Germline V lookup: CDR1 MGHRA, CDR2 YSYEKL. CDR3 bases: TGCGCCAGCAGCCAAGGACTAGCGGGAGGAGGTGAGCAGTTCTTC. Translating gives CASSQGLAGGGEQFF.